The present entry profiles one T cell receptor (beta chain) with its context. Control patients had untreated stable or active relapsing-remitting multiple sclerosis by revised McDonald criteria. Reverse transcription of roughly 0.5 to 1 ug RNA was carried out with random hexamers. An immunoSEQ multiplex PCR amplified TCR beta CDR3 over 54 Vbeta and 13 Jbeta. TCRdb called the immunoSEQ multiplex PCR reads again in MiXCR, with one record for every CDR3 protein. The table has about 52,000 distinct CDR3 sequences, 93% seen once. This record belongs to a study of CD8 T cells in Susac syndrome. Germline V gene data show CDR1 as LGHNA and CDR2 as YSLEER. The CDR3 is 16 residues long. Trimming pared 0 bases from V and 0 bases from J, leaving 9 bases between.

The chain uses TRBV4-3 and TRBJ2-1; D is unresolved. The source material was CD8+ T cells from PBMCs. The TCR originated in a human donor with multiple sclerosis. The CDR3 sequence: CASSQDLPTSYNEQFF. As DNA, the CDR3 is TGCGCCAGCAGCCAAGACTTACCTACCTCCTACAATGAGCAGTTCTTC.